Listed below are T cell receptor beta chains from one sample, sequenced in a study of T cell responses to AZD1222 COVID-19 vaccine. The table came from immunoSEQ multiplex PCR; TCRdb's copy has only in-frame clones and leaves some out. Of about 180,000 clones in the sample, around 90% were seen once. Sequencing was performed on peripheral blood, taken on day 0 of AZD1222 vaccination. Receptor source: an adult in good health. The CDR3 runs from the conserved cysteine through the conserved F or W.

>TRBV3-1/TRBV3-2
CASSQDEGGPQETQYF
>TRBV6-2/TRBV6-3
CASSYSQGGTEAFF
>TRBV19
CASSIAQGTYEQYF
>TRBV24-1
CATSDLGQPQHF
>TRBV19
CASSTGTGNYGYTF
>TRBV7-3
CASSPGLAGGRTDTQYF
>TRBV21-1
CASSKTQGAPGEKLFF
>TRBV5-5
CASSLGLLIRGGPTEAFF
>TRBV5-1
CASSLLHEQYF
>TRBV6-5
CASSSDLGQPQHF
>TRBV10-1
CASSTGPYNEQFF
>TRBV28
CASSPLSFQGGEQYF
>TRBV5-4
CASSYWGREPGNTIYF
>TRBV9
CASGWGLKYANTGELFF
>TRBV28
CASSLSLYEQYF
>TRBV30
CAWSRDSNEKLFF
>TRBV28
CASSNSGQYQPQHF
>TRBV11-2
CASRVSGGASNEQFF
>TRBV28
CASSSPGDRGHTEAFF
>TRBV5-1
CASSFNRLRAFF
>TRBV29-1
CSVGNRGDQPQHF
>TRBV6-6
CAITPTSTDTQYF
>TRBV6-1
CASSELAGKKTDTQYF
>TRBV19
CASSIVLGGETQYF
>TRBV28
CVSGDRGNDGYTF
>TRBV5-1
CASSLRSGGYEQYF
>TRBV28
CASSLDRVRGYTF
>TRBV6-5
CASSSFTIDGGYEQYF
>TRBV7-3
CASSFWGETYNEQFF
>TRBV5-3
CARSSSSPTGAPTDTQYF
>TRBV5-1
CASSLAAGTGQETQYF
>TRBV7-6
CASSLSSTANTGELFF
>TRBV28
CASSPQGALNTEAFF
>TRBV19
CASSDRGGIEQYF
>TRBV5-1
CASSLEPTGQSETQYF
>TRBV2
CASMEGADTEAFF
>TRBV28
CASSSFRPGADEAFF
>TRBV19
CASSISMSSGNTIYF
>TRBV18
CASSLTGTDSYEQYF
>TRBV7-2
CASSSRGQGGNTIYF
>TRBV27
CASSFGLAGYNEQFF